This TCR beta chain originates from a study of blood T cell repertoires in COVID-19. Study-level information: The origin of the acute and convalescent COVID-19 samples was the United States, Italy and Spain. PBMCs, B-cell-depleted T cells, or T cells were the source of the cDNA or gDNA that made up the material.

Repertoires were generated with immunoSEQ multiplex PCR, while TCRdb's copy carries only in-frame clones and drops some. The sample shows around 140,000 clones, about 89% of them seen only once. Sequenced sample: peripheral blood. The clonotype was recovered from a man aged 55 to 70 with active or convalescent COVID-19.

The CDR3: CASSGGGSGRAAYNEQFF. CDR3 nucleotide sequence: TGTGCCAGTAGTGGCGGAGGCAGCGGGAGGGCCGCGTACAATGAGCAGTTCTTC. The chain joins TRBV19 to TRBJ2-1; 10 bases match TRBD2. Germline V gene sequence: CDR1 LNHDA, CDR2 SQIVND (reference sequence). Losses at the gene ends were 5 bases for V and 4 bases for J; bases not matched to a gene: 14. The CDR3 is 18 amino acids.